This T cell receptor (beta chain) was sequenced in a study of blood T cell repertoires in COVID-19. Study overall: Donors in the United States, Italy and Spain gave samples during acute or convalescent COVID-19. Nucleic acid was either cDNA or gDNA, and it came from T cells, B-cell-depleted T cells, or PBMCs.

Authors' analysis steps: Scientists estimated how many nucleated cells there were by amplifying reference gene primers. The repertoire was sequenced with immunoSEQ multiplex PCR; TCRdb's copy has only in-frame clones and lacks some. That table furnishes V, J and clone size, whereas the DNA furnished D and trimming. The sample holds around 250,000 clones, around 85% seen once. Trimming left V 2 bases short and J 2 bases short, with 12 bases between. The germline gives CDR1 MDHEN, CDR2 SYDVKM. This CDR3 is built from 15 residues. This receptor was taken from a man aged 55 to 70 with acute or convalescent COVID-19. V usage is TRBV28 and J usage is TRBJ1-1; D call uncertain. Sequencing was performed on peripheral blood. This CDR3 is CASSLRSELNTEAFF. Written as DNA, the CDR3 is TGTGCCAGCAGTTTACGAAGTGAGTTAAACACTGAAGCTTTCTTT.